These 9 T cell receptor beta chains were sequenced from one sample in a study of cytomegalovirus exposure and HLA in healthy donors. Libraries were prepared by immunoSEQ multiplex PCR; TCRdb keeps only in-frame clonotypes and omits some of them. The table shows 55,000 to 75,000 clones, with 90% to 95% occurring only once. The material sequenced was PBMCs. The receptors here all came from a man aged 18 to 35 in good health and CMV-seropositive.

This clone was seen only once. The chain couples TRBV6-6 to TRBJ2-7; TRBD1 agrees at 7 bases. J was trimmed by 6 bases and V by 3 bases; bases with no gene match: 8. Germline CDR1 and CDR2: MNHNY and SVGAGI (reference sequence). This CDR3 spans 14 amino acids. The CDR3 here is CASSYPGRQGEQYF. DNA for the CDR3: TGTGCCAGCAGTTATCCGGGGAGACAGGGCGAGCAGTACTTC.

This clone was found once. The CDR3 DNA reads TGCGCCAGCAGCTTCGAAGAGACCCAGTACTTC. Translating it yields CASSFEETQYF. This chain links TRBV5-1 with TRBJ2-5, with D unresolved. Trimming shortened V by 2 bases and J by 3 bases, and 2 bases separated the two germline ends. The CDR3 has 11 amino acids. Germline V gene lookup returns CDR1 SGHRS and CDR2 YFSETQ.

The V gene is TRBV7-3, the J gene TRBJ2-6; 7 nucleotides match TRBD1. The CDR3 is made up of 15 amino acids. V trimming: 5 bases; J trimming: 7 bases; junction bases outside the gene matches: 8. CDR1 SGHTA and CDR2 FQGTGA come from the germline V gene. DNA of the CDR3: TGTGCCAGCAGCCCCACAGGGGAAGGCGCCAACGTCCTGACTTTC. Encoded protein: CASSPTGEGANVLTF. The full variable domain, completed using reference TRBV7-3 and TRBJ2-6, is GAGVSQTPSNKVTEKGKYVELRCDPISGHTALYWYRQSLGQGPEFLIYFQGTGAADDSGLPNDRFFAVRPEGSVSTLKIQRTERGDSAVYLCASSPTGEGANVLTFGAGSRLTVL.

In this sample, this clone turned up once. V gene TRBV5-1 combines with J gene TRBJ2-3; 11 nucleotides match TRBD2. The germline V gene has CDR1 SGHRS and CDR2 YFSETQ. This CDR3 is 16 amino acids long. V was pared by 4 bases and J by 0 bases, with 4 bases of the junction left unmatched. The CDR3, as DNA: TGCGCCAGCAGCGCCCGACTAGCGGGAAGCACAGATACGCAGTATTTT. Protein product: CASSARLAGSTDTQYF.

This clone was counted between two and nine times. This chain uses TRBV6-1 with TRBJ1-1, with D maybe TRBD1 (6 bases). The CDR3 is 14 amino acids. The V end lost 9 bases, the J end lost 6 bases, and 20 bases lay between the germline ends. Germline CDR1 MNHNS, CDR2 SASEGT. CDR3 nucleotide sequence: TGTGCCAGTGAAGAAGGGGGTGAGAGAGCTGAAGCTTTCTTT. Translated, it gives CASEEGGERAEAFF.

CDR3 sequence: CASSHRQGSGANVLTF. DNA of the CDR3: TGTGCCAGCAGCCACCGGCAGGGCTCTGGGGCCAACGTCCTGACTTTC. The chain has TRBV4-2 and TRBJ2-6; TRBD1 might be the D (5 bases). Germline V gene sequence: CDR1 LGHNA, CDR2 YNFKEQ. V lost 3 bases and J 0 bases, leaving 9 bases between the germline ends. The CDR3 runs to 16 residues.

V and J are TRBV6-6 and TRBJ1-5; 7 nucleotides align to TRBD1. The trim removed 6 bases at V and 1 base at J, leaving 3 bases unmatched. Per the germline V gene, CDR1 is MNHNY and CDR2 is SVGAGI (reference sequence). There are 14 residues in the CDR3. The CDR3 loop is CASSRQGSNQPQHF. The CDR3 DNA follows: TGTGCCAGCAGCCGACAGGGAAGCAATCAGCCCCAGCATTTT.

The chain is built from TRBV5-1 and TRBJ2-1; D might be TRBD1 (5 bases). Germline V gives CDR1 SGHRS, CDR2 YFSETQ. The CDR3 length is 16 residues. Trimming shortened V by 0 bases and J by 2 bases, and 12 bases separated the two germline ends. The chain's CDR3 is CASSLAPGNTYNEQFF. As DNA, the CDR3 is TGCGCCAGCAGCTTGGCACCAGGGAACACCTACAATGAGCAGTTCTTC.

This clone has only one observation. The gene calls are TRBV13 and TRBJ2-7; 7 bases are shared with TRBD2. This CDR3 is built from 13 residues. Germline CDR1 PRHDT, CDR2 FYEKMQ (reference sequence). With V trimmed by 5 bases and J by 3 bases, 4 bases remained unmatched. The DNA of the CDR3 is TGTGCCAGCAGCCCGGGGAGGGGCTACGAGCAGTACTTC. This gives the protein CASSPGRGYEQYF.